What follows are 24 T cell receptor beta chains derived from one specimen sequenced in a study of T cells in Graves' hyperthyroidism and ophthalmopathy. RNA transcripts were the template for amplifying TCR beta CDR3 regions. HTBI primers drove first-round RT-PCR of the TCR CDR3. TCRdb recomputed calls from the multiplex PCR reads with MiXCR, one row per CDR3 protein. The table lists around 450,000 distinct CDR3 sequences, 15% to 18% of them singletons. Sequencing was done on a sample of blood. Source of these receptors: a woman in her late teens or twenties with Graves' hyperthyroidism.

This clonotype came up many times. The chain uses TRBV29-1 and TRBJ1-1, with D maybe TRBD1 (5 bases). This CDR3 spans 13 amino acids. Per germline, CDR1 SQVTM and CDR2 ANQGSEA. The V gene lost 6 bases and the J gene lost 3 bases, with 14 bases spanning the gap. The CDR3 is CSVRTDSHTEAFF. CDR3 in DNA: TGCAGCGTACGTACAGACAGCCACACTGAAGCTTTCTTT.

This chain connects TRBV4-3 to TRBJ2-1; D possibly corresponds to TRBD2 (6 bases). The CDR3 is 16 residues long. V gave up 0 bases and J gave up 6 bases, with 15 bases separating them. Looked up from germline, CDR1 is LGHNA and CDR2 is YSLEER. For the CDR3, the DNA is TGCGCCAGCAGCCAAGAAGGTCGGCGGGGAAGCAATGAGCAGTTCTTC. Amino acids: CASSQEGRRGSNEQFF.

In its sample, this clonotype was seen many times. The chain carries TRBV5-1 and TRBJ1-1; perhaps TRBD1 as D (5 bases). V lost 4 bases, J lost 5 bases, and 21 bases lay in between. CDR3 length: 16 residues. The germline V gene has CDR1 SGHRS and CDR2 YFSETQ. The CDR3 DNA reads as TGCGCCAGCAGCCTAGGCCCTTGGGACCCCATGACTGAAGCTTTCTTT. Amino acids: CASSLGPWDPMTEAFF.

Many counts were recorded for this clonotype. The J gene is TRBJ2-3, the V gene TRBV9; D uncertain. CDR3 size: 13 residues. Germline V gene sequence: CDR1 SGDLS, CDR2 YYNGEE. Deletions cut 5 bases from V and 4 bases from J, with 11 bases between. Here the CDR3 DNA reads TGTGCCAGCAGTGCGGATGGGTCAGATACGCAGTATTTT. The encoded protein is CASSADGSDTQYF.

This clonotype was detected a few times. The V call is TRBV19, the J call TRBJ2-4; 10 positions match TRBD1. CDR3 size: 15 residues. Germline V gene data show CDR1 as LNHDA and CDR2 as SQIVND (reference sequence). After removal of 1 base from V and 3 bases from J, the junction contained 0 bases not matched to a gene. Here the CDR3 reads CASSIGTGGKNIQYF. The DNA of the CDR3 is TGTGCCAGTAGTATAGGGACAGGGGGCAAAAACATTCAGTACTTC.

The CDR3 reads CASSLAGLAGKETQYF. In DNA, the CDR3 is TGCGCCAGCAGCTTGGCCGGGCTAGCGGGTAAAGAGACCCAGTACTTC. V is TRBV5-1 and J is TRBJ2-5, with 8 bases matching TRBD2. V shed 0 bases, J shed 3 bases, and the junction held 7 bases outside the gene matches. CDR3 length equals 16 residues. The germline gives CDR1 SGHRS, CDR2 YFSETQ.

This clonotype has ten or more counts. The CDR3 here is CSVEVEGVLYNEQFF. The CDR3 DNA reads TGCAGCGTTGAAGTAGAGGGGGTCCTCTACAATGAGCAGTTCTTC. V and J are TRBV29-1 and TRBJ2-1, with D maybe TRBD1 (6 bases). With 1 base removed from V and 3 bases from J, the gap between germline ends came to 13 bases. Germline V gene data show CDR1 as SQVTM and CDR2 as ANQGSEA. This CDR3 comprises 15 residues.

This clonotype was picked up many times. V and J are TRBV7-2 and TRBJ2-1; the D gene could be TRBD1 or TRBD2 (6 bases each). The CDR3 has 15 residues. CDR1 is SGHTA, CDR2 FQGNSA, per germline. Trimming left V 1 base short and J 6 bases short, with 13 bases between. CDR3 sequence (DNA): TGTGCCAGCAGCTTAGTGTGGGGGGCGGGCAATGAGCAGTTCTTC. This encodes CASSLVWGAGNEQFF.

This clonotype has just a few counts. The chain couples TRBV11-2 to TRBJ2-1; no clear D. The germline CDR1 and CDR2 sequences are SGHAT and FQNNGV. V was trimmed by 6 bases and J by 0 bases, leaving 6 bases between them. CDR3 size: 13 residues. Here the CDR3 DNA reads TGTGCCAGCAGGCGGATCTCCTACAATGAGCAGTTCTTC. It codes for CASRRISYNEQFF.

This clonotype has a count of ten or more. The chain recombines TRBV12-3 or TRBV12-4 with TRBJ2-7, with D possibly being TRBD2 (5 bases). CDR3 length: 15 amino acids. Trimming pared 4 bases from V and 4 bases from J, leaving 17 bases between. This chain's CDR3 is CASSSSGVGRYEQYF. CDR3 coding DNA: TGTGCCAGCAGTTCCTCTGGGGTGGGGAGATACGAGCAGTACTTC.

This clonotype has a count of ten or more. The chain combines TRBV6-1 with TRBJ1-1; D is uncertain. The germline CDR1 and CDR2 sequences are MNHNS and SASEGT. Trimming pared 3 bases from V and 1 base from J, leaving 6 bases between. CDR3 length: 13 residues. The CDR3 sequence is CASSDPPNTEAFF. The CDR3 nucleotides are TGTGCCAGCAGTGACCCCCCGAACACTGAAGCTTTCTTT.

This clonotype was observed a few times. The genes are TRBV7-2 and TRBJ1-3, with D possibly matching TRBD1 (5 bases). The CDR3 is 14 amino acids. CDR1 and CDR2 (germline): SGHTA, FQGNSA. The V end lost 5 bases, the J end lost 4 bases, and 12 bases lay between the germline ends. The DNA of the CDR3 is TGTGCCAGCAGCCTGGGACGAGTCGGAAACACCATATATTTT. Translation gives CASSLGRVGNTIYF.

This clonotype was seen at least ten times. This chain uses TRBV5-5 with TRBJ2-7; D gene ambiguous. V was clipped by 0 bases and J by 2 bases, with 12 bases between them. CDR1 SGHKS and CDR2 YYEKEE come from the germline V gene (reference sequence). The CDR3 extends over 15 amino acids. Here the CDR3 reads CASSLGTAQTYEQYF. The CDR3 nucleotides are TGTGCCAGCAGCTTGGGTACCGCCCAGACCTACGAGCAGTACTTC.

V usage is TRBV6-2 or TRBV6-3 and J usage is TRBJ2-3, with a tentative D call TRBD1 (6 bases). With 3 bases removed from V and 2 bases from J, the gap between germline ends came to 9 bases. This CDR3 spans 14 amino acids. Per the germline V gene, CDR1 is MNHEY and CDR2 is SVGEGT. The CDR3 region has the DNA TGTGCCAGCAGTTATCAGGGGCTCACAGATACGCAGTATTTT. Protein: CASSYQGLTDTQYF.

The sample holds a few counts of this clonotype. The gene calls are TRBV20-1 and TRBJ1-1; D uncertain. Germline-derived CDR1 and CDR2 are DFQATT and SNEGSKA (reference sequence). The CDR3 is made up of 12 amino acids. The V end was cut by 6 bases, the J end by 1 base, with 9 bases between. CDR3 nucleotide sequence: TGCAGTGCCCCCCCCAAGAACACTGAAGCTTTCTTT. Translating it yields CSAPPKNTEAFF.

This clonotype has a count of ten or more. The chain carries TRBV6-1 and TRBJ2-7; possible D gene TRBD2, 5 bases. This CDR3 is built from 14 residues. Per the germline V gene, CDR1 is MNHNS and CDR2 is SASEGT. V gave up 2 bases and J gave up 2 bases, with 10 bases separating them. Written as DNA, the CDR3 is TGTGCCAGCAGTGAACCGGGGATAGCCTACGAGCAGTACTTC. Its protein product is CASSEPGIAYEQYF.

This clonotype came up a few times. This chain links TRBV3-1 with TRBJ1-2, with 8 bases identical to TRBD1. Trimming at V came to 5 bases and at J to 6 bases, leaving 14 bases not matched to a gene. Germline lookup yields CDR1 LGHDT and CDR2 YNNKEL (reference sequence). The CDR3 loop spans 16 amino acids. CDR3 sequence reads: CASSSNERGQDDGYTF. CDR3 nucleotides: TGTGCCAGCAGCTCTAACGAGCGGGGACAGGATGATGGCTACACCTTC.

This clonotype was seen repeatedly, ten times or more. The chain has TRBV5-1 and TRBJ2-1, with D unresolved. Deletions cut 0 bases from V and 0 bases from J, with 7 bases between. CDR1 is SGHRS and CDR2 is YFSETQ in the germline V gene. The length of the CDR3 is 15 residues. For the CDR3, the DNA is TGCGCCAGCAGCTTGGTTGGTAGCTCCTACAATGAGCAGTTCTTC. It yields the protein CASSLVGSSYNEQFF.

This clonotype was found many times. The CDR3: CASSWTSPDTQYF. CDR3 bases: TGTGCCAGCAGCTGGACCTCCCCAGATACGCAGTATTTT. This chain links TRBV7-8 with TRBJ2-3; no clear D gene. Per germline, CDR1 SGHVS and CDR2 FQNEAQ. Trimming removed 4 bases from V and 4 bases from J, with 9 bases in between. The CDR3 extends over 13 amino acids.

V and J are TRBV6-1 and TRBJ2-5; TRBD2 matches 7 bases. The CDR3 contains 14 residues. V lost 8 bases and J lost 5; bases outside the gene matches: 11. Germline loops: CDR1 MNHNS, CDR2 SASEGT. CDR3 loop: CASAGLTSRETQYF. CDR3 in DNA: TGTGCCAGCGCCGGGTTGACTAGCAGGGAGACCCAGTACTTC.

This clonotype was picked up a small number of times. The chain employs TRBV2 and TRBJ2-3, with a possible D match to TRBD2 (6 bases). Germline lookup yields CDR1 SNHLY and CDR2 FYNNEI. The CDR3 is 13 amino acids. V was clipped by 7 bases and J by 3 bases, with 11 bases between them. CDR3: CASIRERTDTQYF. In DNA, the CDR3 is TGTGCCAGCATCCGGGAGCGGACAGATACGCAGTATTTT.

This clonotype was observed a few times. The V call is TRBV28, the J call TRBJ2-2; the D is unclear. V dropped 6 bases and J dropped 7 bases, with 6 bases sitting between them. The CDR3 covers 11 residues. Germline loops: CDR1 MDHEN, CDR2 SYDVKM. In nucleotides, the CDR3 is TGTGCCAGCAGGAGTATCGGGGAGCTGTTTTTT. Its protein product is CASRSIGELFF.

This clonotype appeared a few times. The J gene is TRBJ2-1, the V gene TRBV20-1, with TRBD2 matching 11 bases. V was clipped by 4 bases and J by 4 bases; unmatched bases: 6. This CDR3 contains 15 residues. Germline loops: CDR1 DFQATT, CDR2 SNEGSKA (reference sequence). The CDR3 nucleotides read TGCAGTGCTAAGGGCGGGACTAGCGGTTACAATGAGCAGTTCTTC. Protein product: CSAKGGTSGYNEQFF.

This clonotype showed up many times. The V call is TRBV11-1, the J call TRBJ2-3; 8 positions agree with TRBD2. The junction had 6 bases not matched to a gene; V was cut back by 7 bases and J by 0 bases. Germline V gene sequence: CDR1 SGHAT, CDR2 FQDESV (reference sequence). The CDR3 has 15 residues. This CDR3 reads CASTREGGSTDTQYF. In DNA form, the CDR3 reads TGTGCCAGCACCCGGGAGGGGGGGAGCACAGATACGCAGTATTTT.